The 9 T cell receptor beta chains below all came from one sample that was sequenced in a study of CD8+ T cells in alopecia areata (dated by TCRdb to the late 2010s). What this sample's time point label stands for: around 22 weeks on oral tofacitinib. The intended sense of this specimen's treatment or condition label: oral pan-JAK inhibitor, 5-10 mg twice daily. Preparation of the library involved the immunoSEQ multiplex PCR assay. RNA was extracted from all samples and reverse transcribed into cDNA, which served as template for TCR sequencing. Here the immuneACCESS table is served through TCRdb, limited to in-frame sequences with V and J called. Missing clones are a known gap in these copies; in checked studies unresolved V genes cover under half, and the rest lacks a known reason. This sample is represented by approximately 300,000 clones; nearly 60% of them were singletons. The ten largest clones add up to around 1.8% of the sample.

Here the sequenced sample was CD4+ T cells sorted from blood, taken at week 24, from a patient treated with tofacitinib. These receptors came from a human donor with alopecia areata.

The genes are TRBV5-1 and TRBJ2-7; D is unresolved. Germline loops: CDR1 SGHRS, CDR2 YFSETQ. V shed 1 base and J shed 1 base, with 12 bases lying between them. CDR3 length: 15 residues. CDR3 loop: CASSLRTAQSYEQYF. The CDR3 DNA reads TGCGCCAGCAGCTTGCGGACCGCCCAATCCTACGAGCAGTACTTC.

The chain links TRBV5-6 to TRBJ2-6; possible D gene TRBD2, 6 bases. Germline CDR1 is SGHDT and CDR2 is YYEEEE. This CDR3 contains 17 residues. The V end was cut by 1 base, the J end by 2 bases, with 13 bases between. The CDR3: CASSLTAGGTGANVLTF. The CDR3 DNA sequence: TGTGCCAGCAGCTTGACGGCCGGGGGTACTGGGGCCAACGTCCTGACTTTC.

This clone was counted a single time. J is TRBJ1-2 and V is TRBV29-1; D perhaps matches TRBD1 (5 bases). This CDR3 contains 11 residues. Germline-derived CDR1 and CDR2 are SQVTM and ANQGSEA. Trimming took 7 bases from V and 3 from J, leaving 9 bases between them. For the CDR3, the DNA is TGCAGCGCACAGGAAGACTATGGCTACACCTTC. Its protein is CSAQEDYGYTF.

This chain links TRBV10-3 with TRBJ2-7; TRBD1 is a possible D gene (6 bases). The CDR3 has 12 amino acids. Germline V gene lookup returns CDR1 ENHRY and CDR2 SYGVKD. Trimming cost V 6 bases and J 4 bases, with 10 bases left between them. The CDR3 sequence is CAISLQGYEQYF. The CDR3 nucleotides read TGTGCCATCAGCCTCCAGGGGTACGAGCAGTACTTC.

This clone was counted a few times. The DNA of the CDR3 is TGCGCCAGCAGCCCAGGGACATCCCGCATCAATGAGCAGTTCTTC. It yields the protein CASSPGTSRINEQFF. The rearrangement uses TRBV5-1 and TRBJ2-1; possibly TRBD1 for D (6 bases). CDR1 is SGHRS and CDR2 is YFSETQ in the germline V gene. V shed 4 bases and J shed 6 bases, with 17 bases lying between them. The CDR3 sequence is 15 residues long.

The chain carries TRBV7-9 and TRBJ2-5; possible D gene TRBD1, 5 bases. The CDR3 has 13 amino acids. Between the trimmed V and J ends, which lost 1 base and 13 bases, there was a span of 16 bases. Germline CDR1 SEHNR, CDR2 FQNEAQ (reference sequence). The CDR3 reads CASSLGRADKLYF. The DNA for the CDR3 is TGTGCCAGCAGCTTAGGGCGCGCGGACAAGTTGTACTTC.

The rearrangement uses TRBV27 and TRBJ1-6; perhaps TRBD1 as D (5 bases). This CDR3 spans 16 amino acids. The germline V gene encodes CDR1 MNHEY and CDR2 SMNVEV (reference sequence). V was cut by 6 bases and J by 7 bases, with 19 bases left in between. The CDR3 DNA sequence: TGTGCCAGCAGCCGTGGGGTACAGGAACGGAATTCACCCCTCCACTTT. Amino acid sequence: CASSRGVQERNSPLHF.

The chain links TRBV6-5 to TRBJ1-5; D perhaps matches TRBD1 (5 bases). Looked up from germline, CDR1 is MNHEY and CDR2 is SVGAGI. V shed 5 bases and J shed 4 bases, with 15 bases lying between them. CDR3 size: 15 residues. The CDR3 loop reads CASSRGAGWNQPQHF. DNA of the CDR3: TGTGCCAGCAGTAGAGGAGCAGGGTGGAATCAGCCCCAGCATTTT.

This clone showed up just once. The V call is TRBV2, the J call TRBJ1-5; TRBD1 aligns across 7 bases. The CDR3 length is 16 residues. The ends lost 5 bases at V and 0 bases at J; junction bases unmatched: 7. Per the germline V gene, CDR1 is SNHLY and CDR2 is FYNNEI. Written as DNA, the CDR3 is TGTGCCAGCAGTAGGAAGGGGGCCGATAGCAATCAGCCCCAGCATTTT. Its protein product is CASSRKGADSNQPQHF. The full variable domain, its missing parts supplied by reference TRBV2 and TRBJ1-5, is EPEVTQTPSHQVTQMGQEVILRCVPISNHLYFYWYRQILGQKVEFLVSFYNNEISEKSEIFDDQFSVERPDGSNFTLKIRSTKLEDSAMYFCASSRKGADSNQPQHFGDGTRLSIL.